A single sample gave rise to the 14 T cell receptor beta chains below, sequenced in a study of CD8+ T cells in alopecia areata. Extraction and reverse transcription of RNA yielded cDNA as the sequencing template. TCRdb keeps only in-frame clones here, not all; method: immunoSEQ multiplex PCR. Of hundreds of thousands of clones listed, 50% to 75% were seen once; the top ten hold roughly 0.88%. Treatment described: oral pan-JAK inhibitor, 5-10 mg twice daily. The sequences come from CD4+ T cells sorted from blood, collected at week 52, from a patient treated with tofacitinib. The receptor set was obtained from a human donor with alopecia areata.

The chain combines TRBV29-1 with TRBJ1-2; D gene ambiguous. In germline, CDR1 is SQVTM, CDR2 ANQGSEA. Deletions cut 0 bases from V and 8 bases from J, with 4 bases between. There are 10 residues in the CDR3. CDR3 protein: CSVEDKGYTF. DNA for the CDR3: TGCAGCGTTGAAGACAAGGGCTACACCTTC.

Here the CDR3 reads CASSIPGQLTSTDTQYF. The CDR3 DNA follows: TGTGCCAGCAGCATTCCGGGACAACTAACTAGCACAGATACGCAGTATTTT. This sequence joins TRBV5-4 and TRBJ2-3, with D possibly TRBD1 on 6 matching bases. In germline, CDR1 is SGHNT, CDR2 YYREEE (reference sequence). Trimming cost V 4 bases and J 0 bases, with 18 bases left between them. The CDR3 is 17 residues long.

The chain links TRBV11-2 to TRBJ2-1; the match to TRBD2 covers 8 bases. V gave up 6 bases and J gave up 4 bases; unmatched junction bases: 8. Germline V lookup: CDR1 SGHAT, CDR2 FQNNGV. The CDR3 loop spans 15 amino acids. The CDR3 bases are TGTGCCAGCAGGATGGTTAGCGGGGTTTACAATGAGCAGTTCTTC. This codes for CASRMVSGVYNEQFF.

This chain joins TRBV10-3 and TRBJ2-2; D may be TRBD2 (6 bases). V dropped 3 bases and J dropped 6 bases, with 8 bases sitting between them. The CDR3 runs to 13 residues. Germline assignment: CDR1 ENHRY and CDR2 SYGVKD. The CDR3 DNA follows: TGTGCCATCAGTGACGGAGGGTCCGGGGAGCTGTTTTTT. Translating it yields CAISDGGSGELFF.

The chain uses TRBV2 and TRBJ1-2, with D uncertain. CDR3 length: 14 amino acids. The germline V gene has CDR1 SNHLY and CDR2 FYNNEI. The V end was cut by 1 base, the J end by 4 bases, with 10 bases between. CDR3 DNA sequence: TGTGCCAGCAGTGAAGACGGCAGCGTCTATGGCTACACCTTC. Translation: CASSEDGSVYGYTF.

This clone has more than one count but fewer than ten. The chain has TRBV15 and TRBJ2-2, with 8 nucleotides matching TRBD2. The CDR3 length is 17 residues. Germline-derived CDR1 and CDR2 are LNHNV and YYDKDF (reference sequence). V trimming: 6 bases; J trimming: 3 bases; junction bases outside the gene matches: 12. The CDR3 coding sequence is TGTGCCACCAGTCCCGAACGGGGGCGGGGGGACACCGGGGAGCTGTTTTTT. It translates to CATSPERGRGDTGELFF. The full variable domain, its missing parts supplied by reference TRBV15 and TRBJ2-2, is DAMVIQNPRYQVTQFGKPVTLSCSQTLNHNVMYWYQQKSSQAPKLLFHYYDKDFNNEADTPDNFQSRRPNTSFCFLDIRSPGLGDTAMYLCATSPERGRGDTGELFFGEGSRLTVL.

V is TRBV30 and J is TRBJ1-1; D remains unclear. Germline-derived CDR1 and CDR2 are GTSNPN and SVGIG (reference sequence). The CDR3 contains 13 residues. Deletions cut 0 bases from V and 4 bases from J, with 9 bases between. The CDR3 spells CAWSVGIGTEAFF. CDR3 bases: TGTGCCTGGAGTGTAGGGATCGGCACTGAAGCTTTCTTT.

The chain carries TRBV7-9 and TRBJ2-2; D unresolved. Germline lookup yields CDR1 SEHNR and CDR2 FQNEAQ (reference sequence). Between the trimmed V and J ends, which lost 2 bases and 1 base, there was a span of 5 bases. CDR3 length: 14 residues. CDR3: CASSLRRNTGELFF. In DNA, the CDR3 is TGTGCCAGCAGCTTAAGGAGGAACACCGGGGAGCTGTTTTTT.

The CDR3 protein is CAWSSFGQFDNSPLHF. CDR3 sequence (DNA): TGTGCCTGGAGTTCGTTTGGACAGTTCGATAATTCACCCCTCCACTTT. J is TRBJ1-6 and V is TRBV30, with D maybe TRBD1 (6 bases). V was shortened by 2 bases and J by 5 bases, with 16 bases between the two germline ends. CDR3 length: 16 residues. Germline CDR1 GTSNPN, CDR2 SVGIG (reference sequence).

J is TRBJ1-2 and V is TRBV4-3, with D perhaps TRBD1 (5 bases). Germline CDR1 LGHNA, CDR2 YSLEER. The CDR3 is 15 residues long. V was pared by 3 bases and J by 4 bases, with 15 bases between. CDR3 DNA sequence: TGCGCCAGCAGCCACCACCGGGACGTGTCCTATGGCTACACCTTC. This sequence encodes CASSHHRDVSYGYTF.

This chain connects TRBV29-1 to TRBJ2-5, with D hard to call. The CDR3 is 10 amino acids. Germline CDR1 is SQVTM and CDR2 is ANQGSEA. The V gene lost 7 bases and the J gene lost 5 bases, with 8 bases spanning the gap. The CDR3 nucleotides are TGCAGCGCTAGATTTGAGACCCAGTACTTC. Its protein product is CSARFETQYF.

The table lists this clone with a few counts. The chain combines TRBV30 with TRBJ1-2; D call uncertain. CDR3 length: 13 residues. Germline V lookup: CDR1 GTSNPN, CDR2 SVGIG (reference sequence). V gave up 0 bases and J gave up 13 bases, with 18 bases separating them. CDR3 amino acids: CAWSVRFSLNFTF. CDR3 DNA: TGTGCCTGGAGTGTACGGTTTAGTCTCAACTTCACCTTC.

CDR3 residues: CASSPDRIDGGELFF. CDR3 in DNA: TGTGCCAGCAGCCCTGACAGGATAGATGGCGGGGAGCTGTTTTTT. The chain is built from TRBV4-2 and TRBJ2-2; possible D gene TRBD1, 6 bases. V shed 4 bases and J shed 7 bases, with 16 bases lying between them. CDR1 and CDR2 (germline): LGHNA, YNFKEQ. The CDR3 loop spans 15 amino acids.

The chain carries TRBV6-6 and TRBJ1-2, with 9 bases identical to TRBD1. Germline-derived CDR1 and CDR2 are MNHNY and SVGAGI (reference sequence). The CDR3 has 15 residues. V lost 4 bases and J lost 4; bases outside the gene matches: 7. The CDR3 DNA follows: TGTGCCAGCAGTTGGCCGGGACAGGGTATCTATGGCTACACCTTC. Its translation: CASSWPGQGIYGYTF.